These 11 T cell receptor beta chains originate from one sample sequenced in a study of blood T cell repertoires in COVID-19. Repertoires were generated with immunoSEQ multiplex PCR, while TCRdb's copy carries only in-frame clones and drops some. The sample has roughly 10,000 clones, almost 90% seen once. The sample was peripheral blood. The receptors were sampled from a human donor in a cohort sampled during active COVID-19.

DNA for the CDR3: TGTGCCAGCAGCGCGGGACGTCTAGGAAACACCATATATTTT. Translation: CASSAGRLGNTIYF. The rearrangement joins TRBV6-2 or TRBV6-3 to TRBJ1-3; tentative D call: TRBD1 (5 bases). The ends were cut back, 6 bases at V and 4 bases at J, with 13 bases in the middle. From germline, CDR1 is MNHEY and CDR2 SVGEGT. This CDR3 has 14 residues.

This clone was counted between two and nine times. The J gene is TRBJ1-1, the V gene TRBV3-1 (or the pseudogene TRBV3-2), with D possibly being TRBD1 (5 bases). The CDR3 covers 14 residues. Per germline, CDR1 LGHDT and CDR2 YNNKEL (reference sequence). V lost 4 bases and J lost 6, with 15 bases in between. CDR3 region: CASSLLGGWAEAFF. The CDR3, as DNA: TGTGCCAGCAGCCTCCTGGGGGGGTGGGCTGAAGCTTTCTTT.

This chain links TRBV30 with TRBJ1-6; 9 bases fit TRBD1. The CDR3 is 16 residues long. V trimming: 8 bases; J trimming: 0 bases; junction bases outside the gene matches: 8. In germline, CDR1 is GTSNPN, CDR2 SVGIG (reference sequence). The chain's CDR3 is CAVNRGLSSYNSPLHF. CDR3 DNA sequence: TGTGCCGTTAACAGGGGGCTGAGCTCCTATAATTCACCCCTCCACTTT.

This chain joins TRBV10-3 and TRBJ1-1; weak D call: TRBD1 (6 bases). The germline CDR1 and CDR2 sequences are ENHRY and SYGVKD. CDR3 length equals 14 residues. V was clipped by 2 bases and J by 11 bases, with 18 bases between them. This CDR3 is CAISEPGGPLGAFF. In DNA form, the CDR3 reads TGTGCCATCAGTGAGCCGGGGGGGCCTTTAGGGGCTTTCTTT.

The gene calls are TRBV5-5 and TRBJ2-3; 11 bases agree with TRBD2. The germline V gene has CDR1 SGHKS and CDR2 YYEKEE (reference sequence). V lost 2 bases and J lost 4; bases outside the gene matches: 3. The CDR3 spans 15 residues. This chain's CDR3 is CASSLTSGGADTQYF. In DNA, the CDR3 is TGTGCCAGCAGCTTAACTAGCGGGGGCGCAGATACGCAGTATTTT. Based on the CDR3 plus reference TRBV5-5 and TRBJ2-3, the full variable domain is DAGVTQSPTHLIKTRGQQVTLRCSPISGHKSVSWYQQVLGQGPQFIFQYYEKEERGRGNFPDRFSARQFPNYSSELNVNALLLGDSALYLCASSLTSGGADTQYFGPGTRLTVL.

The chain is built from TRBV19 and TRBJ2-2; tentatively, D is TRBD2 (5 bases). Looked up from germline, CDR1 is LNHDA and CDR2 is SQIVND (reference sequence). CDR3 size: 16 residues. V was cut by 7 bases and J by 5 bases, with 20 bases left in between. The CDR3: CASTMGWGVGTGELFF. The CDR3 bases are TGTGCCAGTACCATGGGTTGGGGAGTAGGAACCGGGGAGCTGTTTTTT. Full variable domain (remainder filled in from reference TRBV19 and TRBJ2-2): DGGITQSPKYLFRKEGQNVTLSCEQNLNHDAMYWYRQDPGQGLRLIYYSQIVNDFQKGDIAEGYSVSREKKESFPLTVTSAQKNPTAFYLCASTMGWGVGTGELFFGEGSRLTVL.

The chain joins TRBV7-2 to TRBJ1-6; D ambiguous. Trimming removed 3 bases at V and 8 bases at J, with 11 bases between. CDR1 and CDR2 from the germline V gene are SGHTA and FQGNSA. The CDR3 contains 14 residues. This CDR3 is CASSFGRRDSPLHF. In nucleotides, the CDR3 is TGTGCCAGCAGCTTCGGGAGGAGGGATTCACCCCTCCACTTT.

The J gene is TRBJ2-7, the V gene TRBV30; possibly TRBD1 for D (5 bases). This CDR3 has 14 residues. Trimming stripped 2 bases from V and 7 bases from J, with 18 bases between. The germline V gene has CDR1 GTSNPN and CDR2 SVGIG (reference sequence). In nucleotides, the CDR3 is TGTGCCTGGAGTAGGGATAGGGGCCCGGGTGAGCAGTACTTC. Encoded protein: CAWSRDRGPGEQYF.

The gene calls are TRBV6-5 and TRBJ1-1; 7 nucleotides align to TRBD1. Germline V gene data show CDR1 as MNHEY and CDR2 as SVGAGI. V gave up 2 bases and J gave up 5 bases; unmatched junction bases: 8. There are 15 residues in the CDR3. The CDR3 is CASSYLITGDTEAFF. The CDR3 DNA reads TGTGCCAGCAGTTACCTAATCACAGGGGATACTGAAGCTTTCTTT.

This clone has more than one count but fewer than ten. The chain combines TRBV2 with TRBJ1-5, with 9 bases lining up with TRBD1. V lost 6 bases, J lost 6 bases, and 6 bases stayed unmatched. From germline, CDR1 is SNHLY and CDR2 FYNNEI. The CDR3 is 14 amino acids. Here the CDR3 DNA reads TGTGCCAGCAGCCTCGACAGGGGGAGTCAGCCCCAGCATTTT. It encodes CASSLDRGSQPQHF.

This chain connects TRBV3-1 (or the pseudogene TRBV3-2) to TRBJ2-5; 11 bases line up with TRBD2. V lost 1 base, J lost 0 bases, and 7 bases stayed unmatched. This CDR3 comprises 18 residues. Germline lookup yields CDR1 LGHDT and CDR2 YNNKEL (reference sequence). CDR3 nucleotide sequence: TGTGCCAGCAGCCAAGGTAGCGGGGGGGTTTTGTACCAAGAGACCCAGTACTTC. Encoded protein: CASSQGSGGVLYQETQYF.